The next 5 T cell receptor beta chains were all read from a single sample in a study of blood T cell repertoires in COVID-19. TCRdb's table, derived via immunoSEQ multiplex PCR, lists solely in-frame clones and lacks some. The repertoire holds around 250,000 clones, with 82% as singletons. Input material: peripheral blood. The receptors here all came from an elderly woman with acute or convalescent COVID-19.

This chain connects TRBV19 to TRBJ1-2; maybe TRBD1 (5 bases). V was shortened by 6 bases and J by 3 bases, with 17 bases between the two germline ends. Germline V CDR1 and CDR2: LNHDA, SQIVND (reference sequence). This CDR3 contains 15 residues. CDR3 in DNA: TGTGCCAGTAGGCCGGGACTACGGGGTTACTATGGCTACACCTTC. Its translation is CASRPGLRGYYGYTF.

This chain connects TRBV4-3 to TRBJ2-7, with 12 nucleotides matching TRBD1. Per germline, CDR1 LGHNA and CDR2 YSLEER. The CDR3 has 16 amino acids. Losses at the gene ends were 1 base for V and 5 bases for J; bases not matched to a gene: 6. The CDR3 DNA is TGCGCCAGCAGCCAAGCTCCGGGACAGGGGGCCCACGAGCAGTACTTC. Encoded protein: CASSQAPGQGAHEQYF.

The V call is TRBV6-2 or TRBV6-3, the J call TRBJ2-7, with D unclear. The CDR3 is 14 amino acids. The germline gives CDR1 MNHEY, CDR2 SVGEGT. V lost 0 bases and J lost 2, with 8 bases in between. The CDR3 DNA follows: TGTGCCAGCAGTTACTCACAGACACCCTACGAGCAGTACTTC. It codes for CASSYSQTPYEQYF.

This clone was detected a few times. The chain links TRBV10-3 to TRBJ1-6; D not resolved. Germline V gene sequence: CDR1 ENHRY, CDR2 SYGVKD. The V and J ends lost 2 bases and 8 bases respectively, with 7 bases between them. The CDR3 covers 13 residues. CDR3 protein: CAISEVTDSPLHF. In DNA form, the CDR3 reads TGTGCCATCAGTGAGGTTACGGATTCACCCCTCCACTTT.

J is TRBJ1-6 and V is TRBV12-5; tentatively, D is TRBD1 (5 bases). The CDR3 is made up of 13 amino acids. Germline loops: CDR1 LGHNT, CDR2 FRNRAP. With 6 bases removed from V and 13 bases from J, the gap between germline ends came to 16 bases. DNA for the CDR3: TGTGCTAGTGGAAGGGACTCTATTAAGCCCCTCCACTTT. Protein: CASGRDSIKPLHF.